The rows below give T cell receptor beta chains drawn from one sample of a study of blood T cell repertoires in COVID-19. The repertoire was sequenced with immunoSEQ multiplex PCR; TCRdb's copy has only in-frame clones and lacks some. The table lists about 200,000 clones, more than 75% of them singletons. Source material: PBMCs or T cells enriched from blood (not recorded which). Receptors were obtained from a man aged 40-50 years with acute COVID-19. Each CDR3 is given with its conserved first and last residue. Each record gives: CDR3 length, D gene, clone size, V gene, J gene, CDR3 DNA, CDR3 protein. D genes are given only for firm matches. Clone size, where shown, is once, few, many, or a class for clones that have expanded.

cdr3_length: 16; d_call: .; clone_size: .; v_call: TRBV15; j_call: TRBJ1-1; cdr3_nt: TGTGCCACCAGCCCGCCGGGGAGGGGCGGGGGCACTGAAGCTTTCTTT; cdr3_aa: CATSPPGRGGGTEAFF
cdr3_length: 14; d_call: .; clone_size: .; v_call: TRBV11-2; j_call: TRBJ1-2; cdr3_nt: TGTGCCAGCAGCCTAACGACGGCGGACTATGGCTACACCTTC; cdr3_aa: CASSLTTADYGYTF
cdr3_length: 15; d_call: .; clone_size: .; v_call: TRBV6-5; j_call: TRBJ1-6; cdr3_nt: TGTGCCAGCATGACGGGGAGGCCCTATAATTCACCCCTCCACTTT; cdr3_aa: CASMTGRPYNSPLHF
cdr3_length: 19; d_call: TRBD1; clone_size: .; v_call: TRBV11-3; j_call: TRBJ2-3; cdr3_nt: TGTGCCATCGGAGTGGGGGGACAGGGTGCAAAAACTAGCACAGATACGCAGTATTTT; cdr3_aa: CAIGVGGQGAKTSTDTQYF
cdr3_length: 16; d_call: TRBD1; clone_size: .; v_call: TRBV2; j_call: TRBJ1-5; cdr3_nt: TGTGCCAGCAGTACCGACAGGGTTGAGAATCAGCGGCCCCAGCATTTT; cdr3_aa: CASSTDRVENQRPQHF
cdr3_length: 15; d_call: .; clone_size: .; v_call: TRBV7-2; j_call: TRBJ1-5; cdr3_nt: TGTGCCAGCAGCTTAGCTCAGGGTAATTTTCAGCCCCAGCATTTT; cdr3_aa: CASSLAQGNFQPQHF
cdr3_length: 12; d_call: TRBD2; clone_size: .; v_call: TRBV5-8; j_call: TRBJ2-1; cdr3_nt: TGTGCCAGCAGCTTTGTCGGGACTAGCACGTTCTTC; cdr3_aa: CASSFVGTSTFF
cdr3_length: 13; d_call: TRBD2; clone_size: few; v_call: TRBV6-5; j_call: TRBJ2-7; cdr3_nt: TGTGCCAGCATGGGGCGGCGGGGGAACGAGCAGTACTTC; cdr3_aa: CASMGRRGNEQYF
cdr3_length: 14; d_call: TRBD2; clone_size: once; v_call: TRBV6-6; j_call: TRBJ2-7; cdr3_nt: TGTGCCAGCAGCCGAGAAGCGGGGTCCTACGAGCAGTACTTC; cdr3_aa: CASSREAGSYEQYF
cdr3_length: 16; d_call: .; clone_size: .; v_call: TRBV24-1; j_call: TRBJ1-5; cdr3_nt: TGTGCCACCAGTGATGGGGCGAGGGGGAGCAATCAGCCCCAGCATTTT; cdr3_aa: CATSDGARGSNQPQHF
cdr3_length: 15; d_call: TRBD2; clone_size: .; v_call: TRBV27; j_call: TRBJ2-2; cdr3_nt: TGTGCCAGCAGTTTATCACGGGGGGACACCGGGGAGCTGTTTTTT; cdr3_aa: CASSLSRGDTGELFF
cdr3_length: 12; d_call: .; clone_size: .; v_call: TRBV7-9; j_call: TRBJ2-1; cdr3_nt: TGTGCCAGCAGCCAGGGGACCAATGAGCAGTTCTTC; cdr3_aa: CASSQGTNEQFF
cdr3_length: 13; d_call: .; clone_size: .; v_call: TRBV30; j_call: TRBJ2-3; cdr3_nt: TGTGCCTTATCAGGGGTTAGCACAGATACGCAGTATTTT; cdr3_aa: CALSGVSTDTQYF
cdr3_length: 17; d_call: TRBD2; clone_size: .; v_call: TRBV7-9; j_call: TRBJ2-5; cdr3_nt: TGTGCCAGCAGCACCCCCCCCAGCGGGGGGTACCAAGAGACCCAGTACTTC; cdr3_aa: CASSTPPSGGYQETQYF
cdr3_length: 15; d_call: TRBD2; clone_size: .; v_call: TRBV11-2; j_call: TRBJ2-7; cdr3_nt: TGTGCCAGCAGCCAGCGGCAGCGGGAGATAAACGAGCAGTACTTC; cdr3_aa: CASSQRQREINEQYF
cdr3_length: 17; d_call: TRBD2; clone_size: .; v_call: TRBV4-1; j_call: TRBJ2-7; cdr3_nt: TGCGCCAGCAGCCTTGGCGTAGGGCGGGGGAGCTCCTACGAGCAGTACTTC; cdr3_aa: CASSLGVGRGSSYEQYF
cdr3_length: 15; d_call: .; clone_size: .; v_call: TRBV6-4; j_call: TRBJ2-5; cdr3_nt: TGTGCCAGCAGTGACCGGCGAGTGGCGGTTGAGACCCAGTACTTC; cdr3_aa: CASSDRRVAVETQYF
cdr3_length: 15; d_call: .; clone_size: .; v_call: TRBV7-2; j_call: TRBJ2-3; cdr3_nt: TGTGCCAGCAGTAAACAGGTTGGGAGCACAGATACGCAGTATTTT; cdr3_aa: CASSKQVGSTDTQYF